This TCR beta chain was obtained from a study of radiotherapy plus CTLA-4 blockade in lung cancer. Overall study context: With 25% to 40% of patients having disease control, objective responses were seen in approximately 18%. Study conclusions and caveats: Increased serum interferon-beta after radiation also reportedly predicted response strongly. Subsequent to radiotherapy plus ipilimumab, tumor-derived TCR clones underwent expansion in blood.

This clone is a singleton in its sample. Its antigen is as yet unknown. Here immunoSEQ multiplex PCR was the method, and the copy in TCRdb shows in-frame clones only, minus some. The sample contains tens of thousands of clones, more than 70% of which appear only once. Germline values: CDR1 MDHEN, CDR2 SYDVKM. The CDR3 totals 16 residues. After removal of 2 bases from V and 4 bases from J, the junction contained 4 bases not matched to a gene. V is TRBV28 and J is TRBJ2-6, with 8 positions matching TRBD1. The receptor's source is a human donor with non-small cell lung cancer whose response to radiotherapy plus ipilimumab could not be evaluated. The material was peripheral blood, obtained from a patient treated with radiotherapy plus ipilimumab. The DNA of the CDR3 is TGTGCCAGCAGTTTAGGGACAGGTAGGGGGGCCAACGTCCTGACTTTC. Its translation is CASSLGTGRGANVLTF.